The rows below give T cell receptor beta chains drawn from one sample of a study of T cells in Graves' hyperthyroidism and ophthalmopathy. A single record per CDR3 protein comes from TCRdb applying MiXCR to the multiplex PCR reads. The sample has roughly 500,000 distinct CDR3 sequences, 40% to 50% seen once; the top ten hold 44%. The sample was peripheral blood or thyroid tissue (not recorded which). The receptors originated from an adult woman with Graves' disease, either hyperthyroidism or ophthalmopathy (not recorded which). The CDR3 runs from the conserved cysteine through the conserved F or W. A D gene is named only where the DNA matches it firmly. Clone size appears in some rows only: once, few, many, or a class for an expanded clone.

TRBV5-5	NA	TRBJ1-2	TRBD1	CASSLGFQGDYGYTF	TGTGCCAGCAGCTTGGGATTTCAGGGGGACTATGGCTACACCTTC
TRBV28	many	TRBJ2-5	NA	CASRRGVETQYF	TGTGCCAGCAGGCGGGGAGTTGAGACCCAGTACTTC
TRBV5-1	NA	TRBJ2-7	TRBD2	CASSGSSGGYEQYF	TGCGCCAGCAGCGGTTCCAGCGGGGGGTACGAGCAGTACTTC
TRBV29-1	NA	TRBJ1-1	NA	CSVQYTEAFF	TGCAGTGTCCAGTACACTGAAGCTTTCTTT
TRBV20-1	many	TRBJ1-4	NA	CSARGVGLSTNEKLFF	TGCAGTGCTAGGGGGGTAGGACTGAGCACTAATGAAAAACTGTTTTTT
TRBV20-1	NA	TRBJ2-7	NA	CSARGIAGEQYF	TGCAGTGCTAGGGGTATCGCCGGCGAGCAGTACTTC
TRBV5-6	NA	TRBJ2-7	TRBD2	CASSSPRGLVNEQYF	TGTGCCAGCAGTTCGCCTCGGGGACTAGTAAACGAGCAGTACTTC
TRBV12-3/TRBV12-4	many	TRBJ2-7	NA	CASSSRDQYSYEQYF	TGTGCCAGCAGTTCCAGAGATCAATACTCCTACGAGCAGTACTTC
TRBV29-1	NA	TRBJ2-1	TRBD2	CSVGGLAGGRRNEQFF	TGCAGCGTTGGAGGGCTAGCGGGAGGCCGTCGCAATGAGCAGTTCTTC
TRBV5-1	NA	TRBJ2-7	TRBD1	CASSFTGTGAGEQYF	TGCGCCAGCAGCTTCACCGGGACAGGGGCTGGCGAGCAGTACTTC
TRBV6-2/TRBV6-3	NA	TRBJ1-5	NA	CASIQREGNQPQHF	TGTGCCAGCATCCAACGCGAAGGGAATCAGCCCCAGCATTTT
TRBV2	NA	TRBJ1-1	NA	CAIDRPRNVNTEAFF	TGTGCCATAGACAGGCCCCGTAATGTGAACACTGAAGCTTTCTTT
TRBV25-1	NA	TRBJ2-7	NA	CASSVRDGPLTGQSYEQYF	TGTGCCAGCAGTGTTAGGGACGGGCCTTTGACGGGACAAAGCTACGAGCAGTACTTC
TRBV7-3	NA	TRBJ1-5	NA	CASSTGLGGNQPQHF	TGTGCCAGCAGTACCGGGCTTGGGGGCAATCAGCCCCAGCATTTT
TRBV6-6	NA	TRBJ2-7	NA	CASSRMGPIRGTYF	TGTGCCAGCAGCCGGATGGGCCCGATCCGGGGGACGTACTTC
TRBV14	NA	TRBJ1-1	NA	CASSPWDGMNTEAFF	TGTGCCAGCAGCCCTTGGGACGGAATGAACACTGAAGCTTTCTTT
TRBV12-3/TRBV12-4	NA	TRBJ2-5	TRBD2	CATSEPGGVVQETQYF	TGTGCCACCAGTGAGCCGGGAGGGGTGGTCCAAGAGACCCAGTACTTC
TRBV19	many	TRBJ1-4	NA	CASSPRGTNEKLFF	TGTGCCAGTAGTCCCAGAGGGACTAATGAAAAACTGTTTTTT
TRBV20-1	NA	TRBJ1-5	NA	CSALDSGNQPQHF	TGCAGTGCTTTGGACAGCGGGAATCAGCCCCAGCATTTT
TRBV12-3/TRBV12-4	NA	TRBJ1-2	NA	CASRRTVVGGYTF	TGTGCCAGCAGGAGGACGGTCGTAGGCGGCTACACCTTC
TRBV7-6	NA	TRBJ2-7	TRBD1	CASSLGGGQGGEQYF	TGTGCCAGCAGTTTAGGGGGGGGACAGGGCGGCGAGCAGTACTTC
TRBV29-1	NA	TRBJ2-7	NA	CSSKGTSEQYF	TGCAGCAGCAAGGGGACTTCCGAGCAGTACTTC
TRBV25-1	NA	TRBJ2-2	NA	CASSTTSTGELFF	TGTGCCAGCAGTACGACCTCCACCGGGGAGCTGTTTTTT
TRBV25-1	NA	TRBJ2-7	NA	CASSRGWGHEQYF	TGTGCCAGCAGTCGAGGGTGGGGCCACGAGCAGTACTTC
TRBV6-1	NA	TRBJ2-7	NA	CATSELGEQYF	TGTGCCACCAGTGAACTCGGAGAGCAGTACTTC
TRBV15	few	TRBJ1-5	TRBD1	CATSRDRDSFNQPQHF	TGTGCCACCAGCAGAGATCGGGACAGCTTCAATCAGCCCCAGCATTTT
TRBV7-3	once	TRBJ2-7	TRBD1	CASSSQPGTGYEQYF	TGTGCCAGCAGCTCTCAACCCGGGACAGGGTACGAGCAGTACTTC
TRBV2	NA	TRBJ1-6	NA	CASSEKGTASQALHF	TGTGCCAGCAGTGAAAAGGGGACCGCCTCTCAGGCCCTCCACTTT
TRBV10-3	few	TRBJ2-6	NA	CASRDSTGFSGANVLTF	TGTGCCTCCCGAGACTCAACAGGATTCTCTGGGGCCAACGTCCTGACTTTC
TRBV3-1	NA	TRBJ1-6	NA	CASSQDWGGRPLHF	TGTGCCAGCAGCCAAGATTGGGGGGGGCGGCCCCTCCACTTT
TRBV7-9	NA	TRBJ2-7	NA	CASSLVQAAYEQYF	TGTGCCAGCAGCTTAGTGCAGGCGGCCTACGAGCAGTACTTC
TRBV29-1	NA	TRBJ1-1	TRBD1	CSVGTGIAEAFF	TGCAGCGTAGGGACAGGGATTGCTGAAGCTTTCTTT
TRBV10-3	many	TRBJ1-5	NA	CAISGDYSNQPQHF	TGTGCCATCAGTGGAGACTATAGCAATCAGCCCCAGCATTTT